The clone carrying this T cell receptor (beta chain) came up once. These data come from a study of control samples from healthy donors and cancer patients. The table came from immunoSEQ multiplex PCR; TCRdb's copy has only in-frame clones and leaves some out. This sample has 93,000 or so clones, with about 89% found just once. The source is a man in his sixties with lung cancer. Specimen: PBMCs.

The CDR3, as DNA: TGTGCCAGCAGCTTGTTCGGCCGGACTGGAGCAGATACGCAGTATTTT. It translates to CASSLFGRTGADTQYF. The chain has TRBV5-8 and TRBJ2-3; the D gene is possibly TRBD2 (5 bases). The germline V gene has CDR1 SGHTS and CDR2 YDEGEE. The CDR3 length is 16 residues. Trimming took off 1 base at V and 4 bases at J, with 16 bases between the two ends.